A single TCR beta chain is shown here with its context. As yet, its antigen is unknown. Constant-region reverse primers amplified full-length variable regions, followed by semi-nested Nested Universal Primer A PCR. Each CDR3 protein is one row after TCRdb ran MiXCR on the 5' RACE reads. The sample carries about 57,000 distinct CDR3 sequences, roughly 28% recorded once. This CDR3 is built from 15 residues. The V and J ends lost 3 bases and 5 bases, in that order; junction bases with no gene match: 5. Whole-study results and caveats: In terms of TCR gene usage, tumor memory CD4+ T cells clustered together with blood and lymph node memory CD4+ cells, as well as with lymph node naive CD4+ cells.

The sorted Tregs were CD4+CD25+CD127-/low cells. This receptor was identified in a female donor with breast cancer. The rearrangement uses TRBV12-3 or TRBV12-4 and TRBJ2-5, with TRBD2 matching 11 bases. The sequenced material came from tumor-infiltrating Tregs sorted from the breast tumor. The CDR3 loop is CASSLDSGGVETQYF. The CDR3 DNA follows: TGTGCCAGCAGTTTGGATAGCGGGGGGGTGGAGACCCAGTACTTC.